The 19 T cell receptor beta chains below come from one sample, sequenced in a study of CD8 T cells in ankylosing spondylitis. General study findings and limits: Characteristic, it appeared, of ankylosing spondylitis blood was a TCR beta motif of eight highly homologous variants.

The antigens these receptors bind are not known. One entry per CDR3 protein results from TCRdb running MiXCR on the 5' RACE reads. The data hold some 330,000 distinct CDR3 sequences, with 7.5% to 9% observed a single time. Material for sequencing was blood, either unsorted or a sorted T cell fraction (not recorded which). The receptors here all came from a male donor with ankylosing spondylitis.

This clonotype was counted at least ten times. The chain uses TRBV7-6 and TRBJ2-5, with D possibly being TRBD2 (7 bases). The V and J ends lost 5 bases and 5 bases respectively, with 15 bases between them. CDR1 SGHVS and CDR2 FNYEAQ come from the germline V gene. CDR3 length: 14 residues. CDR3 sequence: CASSPWGGLETQYF. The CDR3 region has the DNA TGTGCCAGCAGCCCATGGGGGGGCTTGGAGACCCAGTACTTC.

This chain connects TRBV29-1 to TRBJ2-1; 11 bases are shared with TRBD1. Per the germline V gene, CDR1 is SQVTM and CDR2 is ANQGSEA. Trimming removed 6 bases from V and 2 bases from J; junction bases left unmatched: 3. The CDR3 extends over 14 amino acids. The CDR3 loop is CSVTGQGAYNEQFF. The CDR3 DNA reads TGCAGCGTGACGGGACAGGGGGCCTACAATGAGCAGTTCTTC.

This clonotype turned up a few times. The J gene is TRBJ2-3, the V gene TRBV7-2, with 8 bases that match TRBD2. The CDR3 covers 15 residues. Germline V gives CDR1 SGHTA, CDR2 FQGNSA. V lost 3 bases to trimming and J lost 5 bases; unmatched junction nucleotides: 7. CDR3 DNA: TGTGCCAGCAGCTTTAAAGCGGGAGTGGGAGATACGCAGTATTTT. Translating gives CASSFKAGVGDTQYF.

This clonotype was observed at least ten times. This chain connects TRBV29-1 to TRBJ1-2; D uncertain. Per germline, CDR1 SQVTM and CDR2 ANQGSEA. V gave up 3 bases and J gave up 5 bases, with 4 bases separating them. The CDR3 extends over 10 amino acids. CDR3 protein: CSVEEYGYTF. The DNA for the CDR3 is TGCAGCGTTGAGGAGTATGGCTACACCTTC.

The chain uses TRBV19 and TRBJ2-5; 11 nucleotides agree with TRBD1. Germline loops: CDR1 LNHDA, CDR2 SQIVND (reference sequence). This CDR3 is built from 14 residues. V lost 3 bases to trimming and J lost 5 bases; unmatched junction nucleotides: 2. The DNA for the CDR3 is TGTGCCAGTAGTATGGACAGGGGGCGGGAGACCCAGTACTTC. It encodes CASSMDRGRETQYF.

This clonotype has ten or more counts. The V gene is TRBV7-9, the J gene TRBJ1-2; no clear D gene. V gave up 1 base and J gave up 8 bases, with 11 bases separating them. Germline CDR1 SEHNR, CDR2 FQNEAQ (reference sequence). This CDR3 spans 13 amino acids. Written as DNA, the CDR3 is TGTGCCAGCAGCTTAGTTGGCGTCGGGGGCTACACCTTC. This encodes CASSLVGVGGYTF.

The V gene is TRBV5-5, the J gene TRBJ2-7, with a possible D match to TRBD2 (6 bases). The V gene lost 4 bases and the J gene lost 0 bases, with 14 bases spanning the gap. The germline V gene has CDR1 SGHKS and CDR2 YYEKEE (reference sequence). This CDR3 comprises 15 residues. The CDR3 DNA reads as TGTGCCAGCAGCCCGGGACTCTCGAGCTCCTACGAGCAGTACTTC. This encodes CASSPGLSSSYEQYF.

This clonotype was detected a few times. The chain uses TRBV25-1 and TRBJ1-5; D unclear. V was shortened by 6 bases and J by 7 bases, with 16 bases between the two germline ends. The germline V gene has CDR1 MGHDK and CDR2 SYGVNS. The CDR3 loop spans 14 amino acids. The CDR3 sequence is CASRLVGLWQPQHF. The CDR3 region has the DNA TGTGCCAGCAGGCTTGTTGGACTGTGGCAGCCCCAGCATTTT.

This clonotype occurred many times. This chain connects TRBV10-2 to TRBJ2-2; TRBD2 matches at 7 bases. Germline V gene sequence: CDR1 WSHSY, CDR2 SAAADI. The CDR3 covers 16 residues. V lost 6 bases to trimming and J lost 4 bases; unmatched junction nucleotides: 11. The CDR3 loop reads CASSVLGPGGTGELFF. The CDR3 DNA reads TGCGCCAGCAGCGTTCTCGGGCCGGGAGGCACCGGGGAGCTGTTTTTT.

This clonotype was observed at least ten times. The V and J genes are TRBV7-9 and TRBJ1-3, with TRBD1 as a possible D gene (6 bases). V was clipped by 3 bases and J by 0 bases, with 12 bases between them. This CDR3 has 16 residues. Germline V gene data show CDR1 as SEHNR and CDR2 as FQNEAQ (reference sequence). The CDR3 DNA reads TGTGCCAGCAGCTTTTCAGGGGCCGTCTCTGGAAACACCATATATTTT. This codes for CASSFSGAVSGNTIYF.

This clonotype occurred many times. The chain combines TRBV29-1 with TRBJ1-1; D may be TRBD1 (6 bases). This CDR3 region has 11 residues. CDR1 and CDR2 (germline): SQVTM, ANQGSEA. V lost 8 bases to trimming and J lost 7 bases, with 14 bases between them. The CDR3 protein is CSSRGGGEAFF. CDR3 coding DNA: TGCAGCTCCAGGGGAGGAGGTGAAGCTTTCTTT.

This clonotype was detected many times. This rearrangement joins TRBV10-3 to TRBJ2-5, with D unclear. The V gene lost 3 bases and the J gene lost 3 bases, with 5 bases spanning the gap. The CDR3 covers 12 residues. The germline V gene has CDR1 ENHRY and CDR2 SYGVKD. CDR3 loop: CAISDQEETQYF. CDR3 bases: TGTGCCATCAGTGACCAGGAAGAGACCCAGTACTTC.

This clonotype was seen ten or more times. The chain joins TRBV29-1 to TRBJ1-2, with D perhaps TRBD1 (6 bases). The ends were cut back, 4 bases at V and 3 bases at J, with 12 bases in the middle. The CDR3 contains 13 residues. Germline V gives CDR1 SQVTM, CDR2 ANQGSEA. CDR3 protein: CSVVRTDYYGYTF. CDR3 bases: TGCAGCGTTGTTAGGACAGACTACTATGGCTACACCTTC. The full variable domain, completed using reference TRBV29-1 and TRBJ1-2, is SAVISQKPSRDICQRGTSLTIQCQVDSQVTMMFWYRQQPGQSLTLIATANQGSEATYESGFVIDKFPISRPNLTFSTLTVSNMSPEDSSIYLCSVVRTDYYGYTFGSGTRLTVV.

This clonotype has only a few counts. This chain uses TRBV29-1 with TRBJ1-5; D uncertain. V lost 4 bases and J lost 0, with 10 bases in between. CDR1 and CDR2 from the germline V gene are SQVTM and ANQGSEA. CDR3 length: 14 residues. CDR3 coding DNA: TGCAGCGTTGGGATAGACTATAGCAATCAGCCCCAGCATTTT. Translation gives CSVGIDYSNQPQHF.

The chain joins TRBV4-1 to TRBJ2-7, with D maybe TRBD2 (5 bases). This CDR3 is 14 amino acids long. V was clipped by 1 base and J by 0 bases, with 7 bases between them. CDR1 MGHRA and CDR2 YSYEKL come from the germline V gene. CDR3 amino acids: CASSQALASYEQYF. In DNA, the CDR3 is TGCGCCAGCAGCCAAGCCCTAGCCTCCTACGAGCAGTACTTC.

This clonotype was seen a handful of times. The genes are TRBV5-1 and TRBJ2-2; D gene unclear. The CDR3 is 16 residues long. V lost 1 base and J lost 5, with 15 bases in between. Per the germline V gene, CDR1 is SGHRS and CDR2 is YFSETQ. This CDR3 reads CASSLSGNRATGELFF. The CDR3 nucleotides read TGCGCCAGCAGCTTGTCTGGCAATCGTGCGACCGGGGAGCTGTTTTTT.

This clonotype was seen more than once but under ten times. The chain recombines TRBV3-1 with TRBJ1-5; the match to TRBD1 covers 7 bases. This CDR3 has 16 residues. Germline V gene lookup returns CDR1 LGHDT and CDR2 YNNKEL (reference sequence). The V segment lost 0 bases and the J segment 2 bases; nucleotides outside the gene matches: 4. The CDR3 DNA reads TGTGCCAGCAGCCAAGATAACAGGGGCGGCAATCAGCCCCAGCATTTT. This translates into CASSQDNRGGNQPQHF.

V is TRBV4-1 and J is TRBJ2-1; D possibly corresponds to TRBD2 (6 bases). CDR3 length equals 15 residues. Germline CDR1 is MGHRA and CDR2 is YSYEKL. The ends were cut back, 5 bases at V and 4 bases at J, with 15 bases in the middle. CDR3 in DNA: TGCGCCAGCAGCGGCCGGGACGGGACTTACAATGAGCAGTTCTTC. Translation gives CASSGRDGTYNEQFF.

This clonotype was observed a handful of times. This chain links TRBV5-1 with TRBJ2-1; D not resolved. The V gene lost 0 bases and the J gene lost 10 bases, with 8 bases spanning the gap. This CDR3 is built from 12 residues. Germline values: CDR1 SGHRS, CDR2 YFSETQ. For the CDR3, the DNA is TGCGCCAGCAGCTTGGCCCCTATGGAGCAGTTCTTC. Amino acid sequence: CASSLAPMEQFF.